The next 30 T cell receptor beta chains were all read from a single sample in a study of Graves' ophthalmopathy and Graves' hyperthyroidism. TCR beta CDR3 amplification used RNA transcripts. The workflow started with a first-round RT-PCR run with HTBI primers and then moved on to a second-round multiplex PCR. Via MiXCR, TCRdb re-called the multiplex PCR reads, giving one row per CDR3 protein. Among about 740,000 distinct CDR3 sequences listed, 35% to 50% were seen once. Specimen: peripheral blood. These receptors originate from an adult man with Graves' ophthalmopathy.

The genes are TRBV6-5 and TRBJ1-6, with TRBD1 matching 12 bases. This CDR3 is 16 amino acids long. After removal of 5 bases from V and 8 bases from J, the junction contained 7 bases not matched to a gene. Looked up from germline, CDR1 is MNHEY and CDR2 is SVGAGI. The CDR3 region is CASSGGQGAPYSPLHF. CDR3 nucleotide sequence: TGTGCCAGCAGTGGGGGACAGGGGGCTCCGTATTCACCCCTCCACTTT.

The rearrangement joins TRBV25-1 to TRBJ1-2; no definite D call. The CDR3 runs to 16 residues. V lost 6 bases and J lost 3, with 20 bases in between. Looked up from germline, CDR1 is MGHDK and CDR2 is SYGVNS. In DNA form, the CDR3 reads TGTGCCAGCAGCTTGTCGGGAGCGCAGGACTACTATGGCTACACCTTC. Its protein product is CASSLSGAQDYYGYTF.

The rearrangement links TRBV25-1 to TRBJ2-1; D unclear. Germline lookup yields CDR1 MGHDK and CDR2 SYGVNS. Trimming took 3 bases from V and 4 from J, leaving 7 bases between them. The CDR3 has 13 residues. The CDR3 sequence: CASSDGQYNEQFF. Here the CDR3 DNA reads TGTGCCAGCAGTGATGGCCAATACAATGAGCAGTTCTTC.

The V and J genes are TRBV28 and TRBJ1-5, with a tentative D call TRBD1 (6 bases). V dropped 5 bases and J dropped 6 bases, with 14 bases sitting between them. Per germline, CDR1 MDHEN and CDR2 SYDVKM. This CDR3 contains 14 residues. The CDR3 here is CASSVRGAGQPQHF. Here the CDR3 DNA reads TGTGCCAGCAGTGTGAGGGGGGCTGGTCAGCCCCAGCATTTT.

The rearrangement links TRBV25-1 to TRBJ1-6, with TRBD1 matching 7 bases. The CDR3 contains 13 residues. In germline, CDR1 is MGHDK, CDR2 SYGVNS. The J segment lost 14 bases and the V segment lost 1 base, leaving 5 bases of the junction unmatched. DNA for the CDR3: TGTGCCAGCAGTGAATCGACAGGGCGAACCCTCCACTTT. This encodes CASSESTGRTLHF.

This clonotype appeared many times. The chain employs TRBV10-3 and TRBJ1-1; 7 bases fit TRBD1. The germline V gene has CDR1 ENHRY and CDR2 SYGVKD. CDR3 length: 14 amino acids. Losses at the gene ends were 6 bases for V and 0 bases for J; bases not matched to a gene: 4. The CDR3: CAIRGGQLNTEAFF. In DNA form, the CDR3 reads TGTGCCATCAGGGGGGGACAGCTGAACACTGAAGCTTTCTTT.

This chain joins TRBV29-1 and TRBJ2-5, with a tentative D call TRBD1 (6 bases). CDR1 SQVTM and CDR2 ANQGSEA come from the germline V gene. This CDR3 has 14 amino acids. V lost 2 bases, J lost 7 bases, and 17 bases lay in between. CDR3 protein: CSVELQGSPGTQYF. CDR3 in DNA: TGCAGCGTTGAACTTCAGGGGAGTCCTGGGACCCAGTACTTC.

Worth noting for this clonotype: A much larger clonotype is one base distant, so this may be a read error. The CDR3 protein is CASTESAANEKLFF. In nucleotides, the CDR3 is TGTGCCAGTACAGAGAGCGCAGCTAATGAAAAACTGTTTTTT. The rearrangement links TRBV19 to TRBJ1-4; D gene ambiguous. V was cut by 7 bases and J by 3 bases, with 12 bases left in between. The CDR3 length is 14 residues. Germline V gene lookup returns CDR1 LNHDA and CDR2 SQIVND (reference sequence).

This chain uses TRBV10-2 with TRBJ1-2, with 7 bases identical to TRBD1. The CDR3 loop spans 15 amino acids. Germline CDR1 reads WSHSY; CDR2 reads SAAADI. V was pared by 3 bases and J by 5 bases, with 9 bases of the junction left unmatched. The CDR3 coding sequence is TGCGCCAGCAGTGAAGGGGGACAGAGATTGTATGGCTACACCTTC. Amino acid sequence: CASSEGGQRLYGYTF.

The table lists this clonotype with many counts. V gene TRBV29-1 combines with J gene TRBJ1-1; D ambiguous. The CDR3 is 11 amino acids. Trimming stripped 3 bases from V and 11 bases from J, with 13 bases between. Per the germline V gene, CDR1 is SQVTM and CDR2 is ANQGSEA. The CDR3 spells CSVDVGSVAFF. CDR3 bases: TGCAGCGTTGATGTTGGGTCGGTGGCTTTCTTT.

CDR3 sequence reads: CSVEGSGDHEQYF. The CDR3, as DNA: TGCAGCGTTGAAGGGTCAGGGGACCACGAGCAGTACTTC. J is TRBJ2-7 and V is TRBV29-1; tentative D call: TRBD1 (6 bases). The CDR3 is 13 amino acids. Trimming left V 1 base short and J 5 bases short, with 12 bases between. Per the germline V gene, CDR1 is SQVTM and CDR2 is ANQGSEA.

This clonotype was detected many times. The chain combines TRBV20-1 with TRBJ2-2; the match to TRBD2 covers 8 bases. This CDR3 spans 14 amino acids. CDR1 DFQATT and CDR2 SNEGSKA come from the germline V gene (reference sequence). The junction had 7 bases not matched to a gene; V was cut back by 2 bases and J by 8 bases. The chain's CDR3 is CSARPASGPGELFF. DNA for the CDR3: TGCAGTGCTAGACCGGCTAGCGGGCCGGGGGAGCTGTTTTTT.

This clonotype has only a few counts. This chain joins TRBV6-5 and TRBJ1-1; D uncertain. V was pared by 0 bases and J by 6 bases, with 11 bases between. The germline V gene has CDR1 MNHEY and CDR2 SVGAGI. The CDR3 is 14 residues long. The CDR3 reads CASSYSLAGPEAFF. DNA for the CDR3: TGTGCCAGCAGTTACTCCCTCGCCGGGCCTGAAGCTTTCTTT.

This clonotype was counted only a few times. The chain carries TRBV10-3 and TRBJ2-7; 11 bases are a match to TRBD2. Germline V CDR1 and CDR2: ENHRY, SYGVKD. The J segment lost 2 bases and the V segment lost 3 bases, leaving 12 bases of the junction unmatched. The CDR3 sequence is 18 residues long. This CDR3 reads CAISDTGGTSGGAYEQYF. CDR3 nucleotides: TGTGCCATCAGTGATACGGGGGGGACTAGCGGAGGGGCCTACGAGCAGTACTTC.

To note about this clonotype: This CDR3 is missing its conserved last phenylalanine or tryptophan, likely due to a read error. The chain employs TRBV25-1 and TRBJ2-7; D is unclear. The V end lost 5 bases, the J end lost 3 bases, and 8 bases lay between the germline ends. The CDR3 loop spans 12 amino acids. Per the germline V gene, CDR1 is MGHDK and CDR2 is SYGVNS. The chain's CDR3 is CASSILNYEQYI. The CDR3 bases are TGTGCCAGCAGTATCCTGAACTACGAGCAGTACATC.

The J gene is TRBJ1-2, the V gene TRBV7-2; 7 nucleotides line up with TRBD1. The CDR3 length is 15 residues. Germline values: CDR1 SGHTA, CDR2 FQGNSA. Trimming cost V 7 bases and J 2 bases; bases outside gene matches: 10. CDR3 protein: CASIPRTGLNYGYTF. Here the CDR3 DNA reads TGTGCCAGCATCCCCCGGACAGGTTTGAACTATGGCTACACCTTC.

The V and J genes are TRBV6-5 and TRBJ1-2; tentative D call: TRBD1 (6 bases). This CDR3 is 14 amino acids long. Germline assignment: CDR1 MNHEY and CDR2 SVGAGI. Trimming took off 2 bases at V and 2 bases at J, with 9 bases between the two ends. CDR3 sequence (DNA): TGTGCCAGCAGTTACGACAGGTCCAACTATGGCTACACCTTC. As protein: CASSYDRSNYGYTF.

This clonotype was counted at least ten times. V and J are TRBV7-8 and TRBJ1-5, with 9 positions matching TRBD1. The CDR3 is 15 residues long. Germline lookup yields CDR1 SGHVS and CDR2 FQNEAQ. Trimming removed 5 bases from V and 2 bases from J; junction bases left unmatched: 4. The CDR3 DNA follows: TGTGCCAGCAGCACACGGACAGGGGGCAATCAGCCCCAGCATTTT. Translating gives CASSTRTGGNQPQHF.

The chain has TRBV6-5 and TRBJ1-1; D unresolved. The CDR3 is made up of 13 amino acids. Per germline, CDR1 MNHEY and CDR2 SVGAGI. Trimming took 6 bases from V and 0 from J, leaving 8 bases between them. The CDR3 sequence: CASSAKLNTEAFF. DNA for the CDR3: TGTGCCAGCAGCGCAAAGTTGAACACTGAAGCTTTCTTT.

The chain carries TRBV25-1 and TRBJ2-5, with 8 bases lining up with TRBD1. The CDR3 length is 14 residues. Germline V gene sequence: CDR1 MGHDK, CDR2 SYGVNS. Trimming removed 5 bases from V and 5 bases from J; junction bases left unmatched: 7. CDR3 region: CASSSGGPGETQYF. DNA for the CDR3: TGTGCCAGCAGTTCAGGGGGCCCAGGCGAGACCCAGTACTTC.

This rearrangement joins TRBV25-1 to TRBJ1-1, with D unresolved. Germline V gives CDR1 MGHDK, CDR2 SYGVNS. The germline V and J ends were trimmed by 5 bases and 4 bases, with 17 bases remaining between them. This CDR3 spans 15 amino acids. CDR3 amino acids: CASSYSGRPGTEAFF. In DNA form, the CDR3 reads TGTGCCAGCAGTTACTCGGGCAGGCCCGGCACTGAAGCTTTCTTT.

This clonotype was seen ten or more times. The chain links TRBV7-9 to TRBJ1-1; possible D gene TRBD1, 6 bases. The CDR3 is made up of 12 amino acids. V shed 4 bases and J shed 11 bases, with 14 bases lying between them. Germline loops: CDR1 SEHNR, CDR2 FQNEAQ (reference sequence). The CDR3 DNA reads TGTGCCAGCAGCTCGCCACAGGGTTGGGCTTTCTTT. Protein: CASSSPQGWAFF. The full variable domain, rest sourced from reference TRBV7-9 and TRBJ1-1, is DTGVSQNPRHKITKRGQNVTFRCDPISEHNRLYWYRQTLGQGPEFLTYFQNEAQLEKSRLLSDRFSAERPKGSFSTLEIQRTEQGDSAMYLCASSSPQGWAFFGQGTRLTVV.

The J gene is TRBJ2-5, the V gene TRBV2, with TRBD1 matching 9 bases. The CDR3 is 12 residues long. Losses at the gene ends were 4 bases for V and 10 bases for J; bases not matched to a gene: 4. Germline V lookup: CDR1 SNHLY, CDR2 FYNNEI. CDR3 coding DNA: TGTGCCAGCAGTGGACAGGGGGGAGACCAGTACTTC. This encodes CASSGQGGDQYF.

This clonotype was seen at least ten times. At one end the junction does not follow the germline gene, possibly because of a read error. The chain uses TRBV19 and TRBJ1-5; perhaps TRBD1 as D (5 bases). The V gene's germline CDR1 is LNHDA and CDR2 SQIVND (reference sequence). The CDR3 is 14 amino acids. In DNA form, the CDR3 reads TGTGCCAGTAGTGTAGAACAGGATAATCAGCCCCAGCATTTT. It translates to CASSVEQDNQPQHF.

In the case of this clonotype: Its ends do not fully match the called genes, so a read error is possible. This chain uses TRBV7-9 with TRBJ1-1; D is undetermined. CDR1 is SEHNR, CDR2 FQNEAQ, per germline (reference sequence). The CDR3 has 14 amino acids. The CDR3 reads CASTGGGLFPEAFF. CDR3 DNA: TGTGCAAGCACGGGAGGAGGGTTATTCCCTGAAGCTTTCTTT.

The J gene is TRBJ1-2, the V gene TRBV12-3 or TRBV12-4; 8 bases agree with TRBD1. This CDR3 has 14 residues. J gave up 8 bases and V 7 bases, and 12 bases lay outside the gene matches. This chain's CDR3 is CASINSRGLSGYTF. In DNA form, the CDR3 reads TGTGCCAGCATAAACTCCAGGGGGCTCTCGGGCTACACCTTC.

The chain combines TRBV10-3 with TRBJ2-5; 7 bases fit TRBD2. The germline CDR1 and CDR2 sequences are ENHRY and SYGVKD. This CDR3 has 15 amino acids. The J segment lost 5 bases and the V segment lost 10 bases, leaving 16 bases of the junction unmatched. CDR3 amino acids: CASLPSSGVAETQYF. The CDR3 DNA follows: TGTGCCAGCTTACCGTCCAGCGGGGTTGCTGAGACCCAGTACTTC.

This rearrangement joins TRBV20-1 to TRBJ2-5; D possibly corresponds to TRBD1 (6 bases). Between the trimmed V and J ends, which lost 0 bases and 2 bases, there was a span of 16 bases. CDR3 length: 16 residues. CDR1 DFQATT and CDR2 SNEGSKA come from the germline V gene (reference sequence). The CDR3 is CSARDRGQHLQETQYF. The CDR3 bases are TGCAGTGCTAGAGATCGTGGACAGCACCTACAAGAGACCCAGTACTTC.

This chain links TRBV20-1 with TRBJ2-7; maybe TRBD1 (6 bases). V lost 1 base and J lost 2, with 12 bases in between. The CDR3 consists of 14 residues. Per germline, CDR1 DFQATT and CDR2 SNEGSKA (reference sequence). DNA for the CDR3: TGCAGTGCTAGAGGGGGGCAGGGTCCCTACGAGCAGTACTTC. Amino acids: CSARGGQGPYEQYF.

This chain uses TRBV19 with TRBJ1-2; no definite D call. V was cut by 4 bases and J by 3 bases, with 12 bases left in between. Looked up from germline, CDR1 is LNHDA and CDR2 is SQIVND (reference sequence). CDR3 length: 14 amino acids. This CDR3 is CASSKSGLDYGYTF. Written as DNA, the CDR3 is TGTGCCAGTAGTAAGTCGGGTTTGGACTATGGCTACACCTTC.